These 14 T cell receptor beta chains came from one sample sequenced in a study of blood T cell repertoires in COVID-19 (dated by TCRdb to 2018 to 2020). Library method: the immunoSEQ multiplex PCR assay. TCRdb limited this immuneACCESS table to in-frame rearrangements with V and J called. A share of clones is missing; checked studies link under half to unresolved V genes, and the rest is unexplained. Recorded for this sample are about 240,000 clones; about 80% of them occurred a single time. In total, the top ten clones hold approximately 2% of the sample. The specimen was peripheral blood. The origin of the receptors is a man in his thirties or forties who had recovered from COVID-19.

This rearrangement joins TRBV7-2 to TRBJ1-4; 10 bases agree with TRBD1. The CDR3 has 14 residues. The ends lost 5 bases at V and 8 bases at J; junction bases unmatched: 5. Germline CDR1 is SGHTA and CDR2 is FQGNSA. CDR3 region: CASSRDRGLEKLFF. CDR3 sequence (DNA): TGTGCCAGCAGCAGAGACAGGGGGCTGGAAAAACTGTTTTTT.

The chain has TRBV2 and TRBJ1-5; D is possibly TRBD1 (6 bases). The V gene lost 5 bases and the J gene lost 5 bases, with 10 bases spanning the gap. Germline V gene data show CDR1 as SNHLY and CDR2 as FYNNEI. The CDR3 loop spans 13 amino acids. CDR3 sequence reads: CASSWDNYQPQHF. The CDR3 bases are TGTGCCAGCAGTTGGGACAACTATCAGCCCCAGCATTTT.

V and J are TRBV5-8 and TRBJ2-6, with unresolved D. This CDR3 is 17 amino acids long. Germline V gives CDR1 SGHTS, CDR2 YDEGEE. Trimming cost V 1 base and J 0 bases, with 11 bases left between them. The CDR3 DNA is TGTGCCAGCAGCTTGACAGCTTACAGCTCTGGGGCCAACGTCCTGACTTTC. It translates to CASSLTAYSSGANVLTF.

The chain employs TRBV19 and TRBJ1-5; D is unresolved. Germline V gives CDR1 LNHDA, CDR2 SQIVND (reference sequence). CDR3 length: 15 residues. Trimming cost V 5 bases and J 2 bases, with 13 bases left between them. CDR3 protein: CASSPQRMGNQPQHF. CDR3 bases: TGTGCCAGTAGTCCCCAGAGGATGGGCAATCAGCCCCAGCATTTT.

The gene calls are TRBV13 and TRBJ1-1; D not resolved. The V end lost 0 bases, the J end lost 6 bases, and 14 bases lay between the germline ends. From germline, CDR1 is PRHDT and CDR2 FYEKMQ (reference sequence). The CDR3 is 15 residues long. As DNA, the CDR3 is TGTGCCAGCAGCTTAGGTCAAAACGTCTACGCTGAAGCTTTCTTT. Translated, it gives CASSLGQNVYAEAFF.

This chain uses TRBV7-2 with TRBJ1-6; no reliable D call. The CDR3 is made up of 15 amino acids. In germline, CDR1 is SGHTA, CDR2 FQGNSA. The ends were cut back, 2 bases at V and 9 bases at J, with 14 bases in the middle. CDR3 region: CASSLFGGVGSPLHF. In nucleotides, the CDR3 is TGTGCCAGCAGCTTATTTGGTGGAGTCGGTTCACCCCTCCACTTT.

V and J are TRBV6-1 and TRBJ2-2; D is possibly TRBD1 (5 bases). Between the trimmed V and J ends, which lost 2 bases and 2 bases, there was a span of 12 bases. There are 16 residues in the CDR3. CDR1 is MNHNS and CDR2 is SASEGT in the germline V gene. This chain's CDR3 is CASSEFGQGNTGELFF. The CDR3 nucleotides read TGTGCCAGCAGTGAATTCGGGCAGGGAAACACCGGGGAGCTGTTTTTT.

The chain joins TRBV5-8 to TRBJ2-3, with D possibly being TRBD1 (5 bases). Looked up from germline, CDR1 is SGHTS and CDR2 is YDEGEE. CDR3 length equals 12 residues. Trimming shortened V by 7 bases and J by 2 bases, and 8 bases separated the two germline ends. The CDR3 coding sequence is TGTGCCAGCTTACAGGTCACAGATACGCAGTATTTT. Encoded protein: CASLQVTDTQYF.

The CDR3 loop is CASTPSAGEYEQYF. The CDR3 DNA follows: TGTGCCAGTACCCCCTCGGCAGGGGAGTACGAGCAGTACTTC. The V gene is TRBV19, the J gene TRBJ2-7; D may be TRBD1 (6 bases). This CDR3 has 14 residues. V was cut by 7 bases and J by 4 bases, with 17 bases left in between. CDR1 and CDR2 from the germline V gene are LNHDA and SQIVND (reference sequence).

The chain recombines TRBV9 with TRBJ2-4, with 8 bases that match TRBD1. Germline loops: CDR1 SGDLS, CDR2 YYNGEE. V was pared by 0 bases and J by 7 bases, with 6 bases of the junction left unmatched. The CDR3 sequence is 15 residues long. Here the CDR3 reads CASSVGVDRANIQYF. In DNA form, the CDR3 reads TGTGCCAGCAGCGTAGGGGTGGACAGGGCGAACATTCAGTACTTC.

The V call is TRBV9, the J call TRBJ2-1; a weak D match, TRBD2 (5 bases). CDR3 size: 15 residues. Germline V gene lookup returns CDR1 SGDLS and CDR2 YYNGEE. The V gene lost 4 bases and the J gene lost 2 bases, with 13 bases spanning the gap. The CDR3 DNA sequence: TGTGCCAGCAGCAAGGACTCAGGAACCTACAATGAGCAGTTCTTC. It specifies CASSKDSGTYNEQFF.

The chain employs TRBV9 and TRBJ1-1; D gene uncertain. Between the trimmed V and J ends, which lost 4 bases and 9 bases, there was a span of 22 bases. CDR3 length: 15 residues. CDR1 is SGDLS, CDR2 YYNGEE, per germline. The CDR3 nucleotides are TGTGCCAGCAGCCCTCATTTCCCCCACGACACGCAAGCTTTCTTT. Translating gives CASSPHFPHDTQAFF. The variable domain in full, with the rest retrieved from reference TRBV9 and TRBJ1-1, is DSGVTQTPKHLITATGQRVTLRCSPRSGDLSVYWYQQSLDQGLQFLIQYYNGEERAKGNILERFSAQQFPDLHSELNLSSLELGDSALYFCASSPHFPHDTQAFFGQGTRLTVV.

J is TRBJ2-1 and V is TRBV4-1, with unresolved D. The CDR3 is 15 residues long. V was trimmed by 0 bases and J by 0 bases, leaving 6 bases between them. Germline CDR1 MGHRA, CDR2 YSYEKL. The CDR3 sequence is CASSQDGSSYNEQFF. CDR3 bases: TGCGCCAGCAGCCAAGATGGTAGCTCCTACAATGAGCAGTTCTTC.

DNA for the CDR3: TGCAGCGCTCAGGACAGCCAAAATAATTCACCCCTCCACTTT. Translated: CSAQDSQNNSPLHF. This chain links TRBV29-1 with TRBJ1-6; D might be TRBD1 (6 bases). Germline CDR1 SQVTM, CDR2 ANQGSEA. The CDR3 is 14 amino acids. Trimming stripped 7 bases from V and 5 bases from J, with 15 bases between.